This T cell receptor (beta chain) was retrieved from a study of shared clonotypes between healthy human individuals. Study information: There were three CD4 naive, three CD4 memory, two CD8 naive and one CD8 memory plates per donor.

Only Caucasian adults living in Nashville, Tennessee served as donors. It was into CD45RA+ naive and CD45RA-negative memory subsets that the CD4+ cells were split. Remarks on this clone: Other DNA sequences from this sample encode an identical CDR3 as well.

For each subset, genomic DNA was distributed in equal portions over several immunoSEQ plates. The table came from immunoSEQ multiplex PCR; TCRdb's copy has only in-frame clones and leaves some out. The profile covers around 2.5 million clones, with under 95% appearing a single time and around 0.4% taken by the ten largest. The V gene lost 3 bases and the J gene lost 0 bases, with 10 bases spanning the gap. The CDR3 totals 15 residues. Germline lookup yields CDR1 SGDLS and CDR2 YYNGEE. The receptor was derived from a man between 18 and 35 years old in good health. Some clones in this sample may be carry-over from other donors' samples. V and J are TRBV9 and TRBJ2-1; D could derive from TRBD1 or TRBD2 (6 bases each). The sample consisted of naive CD4+ T cells from PBMCs. Subset: CD45RA+ positively selected. The CDR3 DNA reads TGTGCCAGCAGCGGAGGGGGGAGCTCCTACAATGAGCAGTTCTTC. Amino acid sequence: CASSGGGSSYNEQFF. The variable domain in full, with the rest retrieved from reference TRBV9 and TRBJ2-1, is DSGVTQTPKHLITATGQRVTLRCSPRSGDLSVYWYQQSLDQGLQFLIQYYNGEERAKGNILERFSAQQFPDLHSELNLSSLELGDSALYFCASSGGGSSYNEQFFGPGTRLTVL.